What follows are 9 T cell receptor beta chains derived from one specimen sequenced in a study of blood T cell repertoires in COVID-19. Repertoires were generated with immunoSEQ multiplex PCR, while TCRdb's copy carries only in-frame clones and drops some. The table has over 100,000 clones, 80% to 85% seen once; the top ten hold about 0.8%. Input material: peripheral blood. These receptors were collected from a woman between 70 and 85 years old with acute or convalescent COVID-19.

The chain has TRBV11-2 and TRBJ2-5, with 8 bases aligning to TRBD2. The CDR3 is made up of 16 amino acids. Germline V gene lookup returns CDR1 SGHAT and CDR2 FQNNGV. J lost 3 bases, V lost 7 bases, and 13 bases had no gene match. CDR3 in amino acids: CASTLGGGPGKETQYF. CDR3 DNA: TGTGCCAGCACCTTGGGCGGGGGGCCGGGGAAAGAGACCCAGTACTTC.

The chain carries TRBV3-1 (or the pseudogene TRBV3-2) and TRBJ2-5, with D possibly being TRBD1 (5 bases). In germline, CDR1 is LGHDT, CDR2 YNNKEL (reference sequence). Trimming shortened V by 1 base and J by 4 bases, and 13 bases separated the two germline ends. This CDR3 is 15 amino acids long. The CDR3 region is CASSQVGQGRETQYF. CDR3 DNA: TGTGCCAGCAGCCAAGTGGGGCAGGGCAGAGAGACCCAGTACTTC.

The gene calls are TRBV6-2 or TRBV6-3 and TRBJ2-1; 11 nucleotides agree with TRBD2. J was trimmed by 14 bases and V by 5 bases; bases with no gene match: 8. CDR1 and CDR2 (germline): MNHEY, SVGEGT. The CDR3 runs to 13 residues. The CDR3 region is CASSPTSGMREFF. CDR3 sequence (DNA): TGTGCCAGCAGTCCGACTAGCGGGATGAGGGAGTTCTTC.

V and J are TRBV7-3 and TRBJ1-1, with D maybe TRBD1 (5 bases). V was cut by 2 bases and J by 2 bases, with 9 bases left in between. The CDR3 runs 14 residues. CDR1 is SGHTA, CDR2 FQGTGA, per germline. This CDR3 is CASSLDRLNTEAFF. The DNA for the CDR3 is TGTGCCAGCAGCTTAGACAGATTAAACACTGAAGCTTTCTTT.

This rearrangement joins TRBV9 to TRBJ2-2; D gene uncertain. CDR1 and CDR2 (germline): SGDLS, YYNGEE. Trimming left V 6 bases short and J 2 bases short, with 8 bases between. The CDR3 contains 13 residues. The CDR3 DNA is TGTGCCAGCACCCCCAGTAACACCGGGGAGCTGTTTTTT. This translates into CASTPSNTGELFF.

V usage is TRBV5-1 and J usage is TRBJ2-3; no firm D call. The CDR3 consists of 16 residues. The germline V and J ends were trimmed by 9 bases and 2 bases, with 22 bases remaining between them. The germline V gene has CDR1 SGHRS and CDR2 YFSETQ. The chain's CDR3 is CATTLGSAAPTDTQYF. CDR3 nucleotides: TGCGCCACCACACTCGGAAGTGCGGCCCCCACAGATACGCAGTATTTT.

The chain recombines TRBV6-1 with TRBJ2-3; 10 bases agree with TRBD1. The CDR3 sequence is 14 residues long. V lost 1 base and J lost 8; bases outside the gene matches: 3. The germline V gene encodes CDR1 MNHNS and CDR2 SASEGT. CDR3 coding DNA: TGTGCCAGCAGTGAAGAGGGGACAGGGGTTACGCAGTATTTT. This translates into CASSEEGTGVTQYF.

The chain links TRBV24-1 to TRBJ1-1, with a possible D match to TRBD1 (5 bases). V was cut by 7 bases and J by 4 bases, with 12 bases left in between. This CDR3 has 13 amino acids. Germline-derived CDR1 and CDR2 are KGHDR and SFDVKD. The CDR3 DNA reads TGTGCCACCAGCTCCGGGGGGAGCACTGAAGCTTTCTTT. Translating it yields CATSSGGSTEAFF.

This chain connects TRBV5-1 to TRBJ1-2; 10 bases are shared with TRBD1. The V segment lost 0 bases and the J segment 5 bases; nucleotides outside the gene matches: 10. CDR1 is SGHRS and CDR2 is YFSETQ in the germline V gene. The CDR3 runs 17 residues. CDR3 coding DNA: TGCGCCAGCAGCTTGGCCCAGATTGGGACAGGGGTATATGGCTACACCTTC. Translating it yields CASSLAQIGTGVYGYTF.